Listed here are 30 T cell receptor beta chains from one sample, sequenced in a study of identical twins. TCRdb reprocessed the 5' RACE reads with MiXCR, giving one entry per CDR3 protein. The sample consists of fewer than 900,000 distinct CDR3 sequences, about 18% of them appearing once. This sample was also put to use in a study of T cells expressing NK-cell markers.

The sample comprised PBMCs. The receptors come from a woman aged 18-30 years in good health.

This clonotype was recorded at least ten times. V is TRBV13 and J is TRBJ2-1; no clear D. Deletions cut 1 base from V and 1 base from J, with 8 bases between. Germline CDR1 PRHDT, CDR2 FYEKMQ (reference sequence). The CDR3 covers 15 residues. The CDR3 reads CASSLADGSYNEQFF. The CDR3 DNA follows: TGTGCCAGCAGCTTAGCGGACGGGTCCTACAATGAGCAGTTCTTC.

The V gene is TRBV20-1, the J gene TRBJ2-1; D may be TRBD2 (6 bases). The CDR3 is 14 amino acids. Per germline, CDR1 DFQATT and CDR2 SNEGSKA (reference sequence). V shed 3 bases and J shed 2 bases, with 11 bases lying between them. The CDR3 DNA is TGCAGTGCTAGTAAAGGGACTGCCTACAATGAGCAGTTCTTC. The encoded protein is CSASKGTAYNEQFF.

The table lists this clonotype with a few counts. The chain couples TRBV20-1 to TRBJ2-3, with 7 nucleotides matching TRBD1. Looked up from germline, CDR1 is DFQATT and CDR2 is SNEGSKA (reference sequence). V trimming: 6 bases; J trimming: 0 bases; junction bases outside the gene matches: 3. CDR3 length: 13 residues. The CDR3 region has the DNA TGCAGTGCCTGGGACAGTAGCACAGATACGCAGTATTTT. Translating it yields CSAWDSSTDTQYF.

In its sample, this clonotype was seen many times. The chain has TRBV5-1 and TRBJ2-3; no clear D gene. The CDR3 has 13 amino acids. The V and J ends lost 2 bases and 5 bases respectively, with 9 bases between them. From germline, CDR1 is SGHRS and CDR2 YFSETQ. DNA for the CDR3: TGCGCCAGCAGCTTAAGGGATGGAGATACGCAGTATTTT. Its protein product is CASSLRDGDTQYF.

This CDR3 reads CASSPRLGGSYNEQFF. In nucleotides, the CDR3 is TGTGCCAGCAGCCCCCGGTTGGGGGGTTCTTACAATGAGCAGTTCTTC. The chain combines TRBV7-3 with TRBJ2-1; D perhaps matches TRBD2 (6 bases). V lost 5 bases and J lost 4, with 18 bases in between. Per germline, CDR1 SGHTA and CDR2 FQGTGA. The CDR3 has 16 residues.

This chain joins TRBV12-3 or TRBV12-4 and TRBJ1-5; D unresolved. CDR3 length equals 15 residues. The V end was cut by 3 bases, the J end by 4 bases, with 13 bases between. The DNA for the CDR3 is TGTGCCAGCAGTTTTGCGGCAGCACGTAATCAGCCCCAGCATTTT. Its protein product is CASSFAAARNQPQHF.

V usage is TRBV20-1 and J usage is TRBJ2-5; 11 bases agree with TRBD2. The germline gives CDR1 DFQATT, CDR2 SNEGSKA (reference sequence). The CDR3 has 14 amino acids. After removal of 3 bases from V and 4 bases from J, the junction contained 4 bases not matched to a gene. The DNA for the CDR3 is TGCAGTGCTAGTATTAGCGGGAGGGGAGAGACCCAGTACTTC. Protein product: CSASISGRGETQYF.

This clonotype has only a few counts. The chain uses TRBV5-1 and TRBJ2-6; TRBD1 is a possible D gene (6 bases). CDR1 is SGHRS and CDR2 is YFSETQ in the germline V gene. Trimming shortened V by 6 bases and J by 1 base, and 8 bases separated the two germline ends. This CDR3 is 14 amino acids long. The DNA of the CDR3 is TGCGCCAGCACTGACAGGTCTGGGGCCAACGTCCTGACTTTC. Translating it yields CASTDRSGANVLTF.

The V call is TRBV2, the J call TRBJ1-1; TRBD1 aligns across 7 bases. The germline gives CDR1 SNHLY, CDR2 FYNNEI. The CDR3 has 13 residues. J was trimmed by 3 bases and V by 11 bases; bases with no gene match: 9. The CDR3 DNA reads TGTGCCGTAAAACAGGGGAGTTACACTGAAGCTTTCTTT. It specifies CAVKQGSYTEAFF. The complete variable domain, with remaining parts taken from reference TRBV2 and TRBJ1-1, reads EPEVTQTPSHQVTQMGQEVILRCVPISNHLYFYWYRQILGQKVEFLVSFYNNEISEKSEIFDDQFSVERPDGSNFTLKIRSTKLEDSAMYFCAVKQGSYTEAFFGQGTRLTVV.

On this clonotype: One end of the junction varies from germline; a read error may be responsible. The CDR3: CCASGGGVVADTQYF. The CDR3 DNA reads TGCTGTGCGAGCGGTGGCGGGGTGGTGGCAGATACGCAGTATTTT. The rearrangement links TRBV20-1 to TRBJ2-3, with D possibly being TRBD2 (6 bases). Germline V gene data show CDR1 as DFQATT and CDR2 as SNEGSKA (reference sequence). This CDR3 region has 15 residues.

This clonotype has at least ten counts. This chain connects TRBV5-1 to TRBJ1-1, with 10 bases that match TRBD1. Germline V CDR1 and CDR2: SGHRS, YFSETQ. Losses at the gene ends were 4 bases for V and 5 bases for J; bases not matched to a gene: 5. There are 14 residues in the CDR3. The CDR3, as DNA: TGCGCCAGCAGCGTGGACAGGGGGGGGACTGAAGCTTTCTTT. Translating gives CASSVDRGGTEAFF.

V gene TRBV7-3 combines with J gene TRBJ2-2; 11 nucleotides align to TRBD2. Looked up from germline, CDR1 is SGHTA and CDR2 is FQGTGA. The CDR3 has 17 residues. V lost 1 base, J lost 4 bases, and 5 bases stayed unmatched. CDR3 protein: CASSLIAGGPGTGELFF. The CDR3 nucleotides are TGTGCCAGCAGCTTAATAGCGGGGGGGCCGGGCACCGGGGAGCTGTTTTTT.

Written as DNA, the CDR3 is TGTGCCAGCTCACAGATCGGGACAGGGGATGGCTACACCTTC. Translated, it gives CASSQIGTGDGYTF. This chain connects TRBV18 to TRBJ1-2; 10 bases are a match to TRBD1. V lost 4 bases, J lost 6 bases, and 5 bases stayed unmatched. The CDR3 is 14 residues long. CDR1 and CDR2 from the germline V gene are KGHSH and LQKENI.

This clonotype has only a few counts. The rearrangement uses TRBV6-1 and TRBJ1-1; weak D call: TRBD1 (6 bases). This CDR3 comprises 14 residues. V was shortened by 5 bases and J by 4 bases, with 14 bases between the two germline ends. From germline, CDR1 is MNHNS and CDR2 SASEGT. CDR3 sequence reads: CASSRTVVGTEAFF. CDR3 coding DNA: TGTGCCAGCAGTAGGACAGTGGTGGGCACTGAAGCTTTCTTT.

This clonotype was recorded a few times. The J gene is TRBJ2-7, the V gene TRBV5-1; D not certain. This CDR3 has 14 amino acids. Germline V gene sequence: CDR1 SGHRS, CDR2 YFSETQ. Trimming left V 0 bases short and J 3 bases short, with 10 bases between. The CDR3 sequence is CASSLARVGYEQYF. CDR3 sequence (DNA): TGCGCCAGCAGCTTGGCTAGGGTGGGCTACGAGCAGTACTTC.

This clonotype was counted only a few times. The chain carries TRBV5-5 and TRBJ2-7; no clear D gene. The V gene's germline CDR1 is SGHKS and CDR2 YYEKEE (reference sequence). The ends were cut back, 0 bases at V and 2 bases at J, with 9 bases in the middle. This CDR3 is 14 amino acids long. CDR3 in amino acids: CASSLVNIPYEQYF. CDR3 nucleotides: TGTGCCAGCAGCTTGGTGAACATACCCTACGAGCAGTACTTC.

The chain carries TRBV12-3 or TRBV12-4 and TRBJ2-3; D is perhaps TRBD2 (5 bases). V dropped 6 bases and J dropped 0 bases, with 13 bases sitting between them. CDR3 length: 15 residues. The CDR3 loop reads CASRKRGPSTDTQYF. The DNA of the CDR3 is TGTGCCAGCAGGAAGCGCGGGCCAAGCACAGATACGCAGTATTTT.

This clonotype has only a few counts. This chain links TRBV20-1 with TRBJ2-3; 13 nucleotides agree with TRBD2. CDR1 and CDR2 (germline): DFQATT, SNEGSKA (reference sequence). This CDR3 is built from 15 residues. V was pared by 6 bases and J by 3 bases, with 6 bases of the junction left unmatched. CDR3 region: CSAHPLAGGTDTQYF. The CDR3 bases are TGCAGTGCGCATCCACTAGCGGGGGGGACAGATACGCAGTATTTT.

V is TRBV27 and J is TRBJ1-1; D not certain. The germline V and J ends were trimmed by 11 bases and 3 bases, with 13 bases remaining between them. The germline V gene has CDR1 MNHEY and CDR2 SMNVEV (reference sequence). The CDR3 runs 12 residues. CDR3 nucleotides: TGTGCCTCCGGGAAACTCGACACTGAAGCTTTCTTT. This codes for CASGKLDTEAFF.

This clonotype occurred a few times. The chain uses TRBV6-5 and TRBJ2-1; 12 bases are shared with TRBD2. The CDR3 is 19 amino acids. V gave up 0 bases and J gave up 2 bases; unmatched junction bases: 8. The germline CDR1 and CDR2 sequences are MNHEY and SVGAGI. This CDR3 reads CASSYSLGTSGRTYNEQFF. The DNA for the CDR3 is TGTGCCAGCAGTTACTCGTTGGGGACTAGCGGGCGGACCTACAATGAGCAGTTCTTC.

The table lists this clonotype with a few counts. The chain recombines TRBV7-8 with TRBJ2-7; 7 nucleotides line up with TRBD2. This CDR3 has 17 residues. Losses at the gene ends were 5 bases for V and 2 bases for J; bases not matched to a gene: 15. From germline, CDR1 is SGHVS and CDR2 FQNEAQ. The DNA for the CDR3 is TGTGCCAGCAGCCAACCTCCCCGGGGCGGGAGTCCCTACGAGCAGTACTTC. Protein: CASSQPPRGGSPYEQYF. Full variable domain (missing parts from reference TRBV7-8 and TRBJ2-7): GAGVSQSPRYKVAKRGQDVALRCDPISGHVSLFWYQQALGQGPEFLTYFQNEAQLDKSGLPSDRFFAERPEGSVSTLKIQRTQQEDSAVYLCASSQPPRGGSPYEQYFGPGTRLTVT.

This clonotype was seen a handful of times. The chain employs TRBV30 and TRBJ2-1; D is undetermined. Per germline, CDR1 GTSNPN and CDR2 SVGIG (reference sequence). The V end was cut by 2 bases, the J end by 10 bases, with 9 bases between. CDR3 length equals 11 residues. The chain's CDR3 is CAWSSGREQFF. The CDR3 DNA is TGTGCCTGGAGTTCAGGCCGCGAGCAGTTCTTC.

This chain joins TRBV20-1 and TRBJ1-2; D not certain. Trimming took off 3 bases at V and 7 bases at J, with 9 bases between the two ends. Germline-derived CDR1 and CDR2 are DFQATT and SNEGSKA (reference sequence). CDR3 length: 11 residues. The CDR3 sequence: CSASGISGYTF. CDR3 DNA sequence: TGCAGTGCTAGCGGCATTTCTGGCTACACCTTC.

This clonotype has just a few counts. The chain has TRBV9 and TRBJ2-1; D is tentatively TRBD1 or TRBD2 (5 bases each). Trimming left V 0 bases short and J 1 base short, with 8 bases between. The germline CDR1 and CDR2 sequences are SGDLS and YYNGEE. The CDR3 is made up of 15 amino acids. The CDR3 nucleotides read TGTGCCAGCAGCGTAGGGGACGAGTCCTACAATGAGCAGTTCTTC. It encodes CASSVGDESYNEQFF.

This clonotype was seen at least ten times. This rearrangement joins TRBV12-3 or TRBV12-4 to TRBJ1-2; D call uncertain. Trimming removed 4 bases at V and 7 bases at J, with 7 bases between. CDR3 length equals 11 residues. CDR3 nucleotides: TGTGCCAGCAGTTCGGTTGTTGGCTACACCTTC. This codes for CASSSVVGYTF.

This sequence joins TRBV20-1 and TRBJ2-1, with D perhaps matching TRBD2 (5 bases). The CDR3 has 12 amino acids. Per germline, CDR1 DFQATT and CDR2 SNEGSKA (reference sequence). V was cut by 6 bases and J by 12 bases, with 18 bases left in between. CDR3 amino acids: CSAYQPGSAQFF. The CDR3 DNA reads TGCAGTGCGTATCAACCGGGGTCCGCGCAGTTCTTC.

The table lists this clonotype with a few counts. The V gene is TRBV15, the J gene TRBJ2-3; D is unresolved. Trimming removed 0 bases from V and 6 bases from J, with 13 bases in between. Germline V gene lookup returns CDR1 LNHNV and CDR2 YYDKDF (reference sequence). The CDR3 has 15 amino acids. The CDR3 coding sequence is TGTGCCACCAGCAGAGATTTGGCCAGGAGCGATACGCAGTATTTT. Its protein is CATSRDLARSDTQYF.

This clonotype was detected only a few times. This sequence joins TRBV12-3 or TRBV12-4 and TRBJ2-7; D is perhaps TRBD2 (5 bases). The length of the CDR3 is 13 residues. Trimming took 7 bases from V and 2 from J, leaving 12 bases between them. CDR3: CASTYGVAYEQYF. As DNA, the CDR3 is TGTGCCAGCACCTACGGGGTCGCCTACGAGCAGTACTTC.

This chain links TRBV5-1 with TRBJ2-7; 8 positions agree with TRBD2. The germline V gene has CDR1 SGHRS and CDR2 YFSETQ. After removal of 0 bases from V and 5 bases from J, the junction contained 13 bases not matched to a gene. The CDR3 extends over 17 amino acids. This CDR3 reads CASSLVGGGGTTNEQYF. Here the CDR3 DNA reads TGCGCCAGCAGCTTGGTCGGGGGGGGCGGAACCACGAACGAGCAGTACTTC.

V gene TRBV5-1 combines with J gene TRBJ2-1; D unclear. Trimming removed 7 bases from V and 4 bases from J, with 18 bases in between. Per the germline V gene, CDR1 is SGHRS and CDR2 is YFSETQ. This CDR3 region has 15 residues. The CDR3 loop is CASSPFRVGYNEQFF. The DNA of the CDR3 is TGCGCCAGCTCCCCCTTTCGGGTCGGGTACAATGAGCAGTTCTTC.